This TCR beta chain was profiled in a study of blood T cells in healthy people across ages. General observations from the study: Long-lived donors exceeded aged donors in naive CD4+ cells and diversity. Considered underestimates were the diversity estimates obtained from one million T cells.

The V gene end was trimmed by 0 bases and the J gene end by 12 bases; junction bases not matched to a gene: 9. CDR3 length: 15 amino acids. Germline V lookup: CDR1 LGHNA, CDR2 YNFKEQ. The second PCR ran about 6 to 12 cycles with a sample-barcoded 5' primer and J-beta primers. TCRdb re-derived calls from the 5' RACE reads in MiXCR, one entry per CDR3 protein. The table shows 800,000 to 900,000 distinct CDR3 sequences, with 62% occurring only once. With respect to this clonotype: The antigen is undetermined.

Per sample, no less than 5.5 micrograms of total RNA were extracted. Material: blood. The gene calls are TRBV4-2 and TRBJ2-1, with TRBD2 matching 9 bases. The clonotype comes from a man aged 30 to 45 in good health. The CDR3: CASSQDNQRGAAQFF. CDR3 bases: TGTGCCAGCAGCCAAGATAACCAGCGGGGGGCTGCGCAGTTCTTC.